The next 24 T cell receptor beta chains were all read from a single sample in a study of cytomegalovirus exposure and HLA in healthy donors. 13 Jbeta primers and 60 Vbeta primers were used for the PCR. Clones were sequenced by immunoSEQ multiplex PCR, and TCRdb holds only the in-frame ones, with some missing. This sample carries approximately 200,000 clones, almost 75% of them seen once, and the ten largest clones take around 3.2%. Material for sequencing was PBMCs. These TCRs come from a woman in her twenties or thirties in good health and CMV-seropositive.

The chain employs TRBV19 and TRBJ1-1, with D perhaps matching TRBD1 (6 bases). CDR1 is LNHDA, CDR2 SQIVND, per germline (reference sequence). The V end lost 4 bases, the J end lost 4 bases, and 7 bases lay between the germline ends. CDR3 length equals 12 residues. The CDR3 DNA reads TGTGCCAGTAGTAACAGGGCCACTGAAGCTTTCTTT. Encoded protein: CASSNRATEAFF.

This clone was seen a handful of times. V usage is TRBV6-1 and J usage is TRBJ1-1; 7 positions match TRBD1. Germline V CDR1 and CDR2: MNHNS, SASEGT. The CDR3 is made up of 13 amino acids. V lost 6 bases and J lost 6; bases outside the gene matches: 7. CDR3 nucleotides: TGTGCCAGCAGCGAGACAGGGTTGGCTGAAGCTTTCTTT. Its protein product is CASSETGLAEAFF.

This chain uses TRBV19 with TRBJ1-2, with 9 bases identical to TRBD1. CDR1 is LNHDA and CDR2 is SQIVND in the germline V gene (reference sequence). The CDR3 runs to 12 residues. Losses at the gene ends were 6 bases for V and 8 bases for J; bases not matched to a gene: 4. CDR3 DNA sequence: TGTGCCAGTAGACAGGGGGCGCGGGGCTACACCTTC. This gives the protein CASRQGARGYTF.

This chain joins TRBV11-2 and TRBJ2-1; D unclear. This CDR3 comprises 13 residues. Trimming left V 1 base short and J 6 bases short, with 7 bases between. Germline V gene data show CDR1 as SGHAT and CDR2 as FQNNGV. The CDR3 here is CASSLGVLNEQFF. The CDR3 bases are TGTGCCAGCAGCTTAGGTGTACTCAATGAGCAGTTCTTC.

This clone was recorded only once. The chain carries TRBV5-1 and TRBJ2-5, with a weak D call TRBD2 (6 bases). Gene TRBJ2-7 matches the end of the DNA better, so the J call may be wrong. Germline V CDR1 and CDR2: SGHRS, YFSETQ. The CDR3 length is 15 residues. The CDR3 DNA is TGCGCCAGCAGCGGAGGGACGGCGAGCTCCTACGAGCAGTACTTC. It translates to CASSGGTASSYEQYF.

The chain uses TRBV4-1 and TRBJ2-5; 10 nucleotides line up with TRBD2. The CDR3 sequence is 16 residues long. The V gene end was trimmed by 1 base and the J gene end by 4 bases; junction bases not matched to a gene: 6. CDR1 and CDR2 from the germline V gene are MGHRA and YSYEKL. CDR3 sequence (DNA): TGCGCCAGCAGCCAAGTTTCACTAGCGGGAATAGAGACCCAGTACTTC. Protein sequence: CASSQVSLAGIETQYF.

V is TRBV19 and J is TRBJ1-2; 8 bases match TRBD1. The CDR3 totals 14 residues. Germline V gene sequence: CDR1 LNHDA, CDR2 SQIVND (reference sequence). The ends lost 8 bases at V and 4 bases at J; junction bases unmatched: 9. CDR3 sequence reads: CASGKGQGAYGYTF. CDR3 nucleotides: TGTGCCAGTGGTAAGGGGCAGGGGGCCTATGGCTACACCTTC. The full variable domain, its missing parts supplied by reference TRBV19 and TRBJ1-2, is DGGITQSPKYLFRKEGQNVTLSCEQNLNHDAMYWYRQDPGQGLRLIYYSQIVNDFQKGDIAEGYSVSREKKESFPLTVTSAQKNPTAFYLCASGKGQGAYGYTFGSGTRLTVV.

This rearrangement joins TRBV20-1 to TRBJ2-7; 14 bases are a match to TRBD2. Germline V gene lookup returns CDR1 DFQATT and CDR2 SNEGSKA (reference sequence). The CDR3 extends over 11 amino acids. The chain's CDR3 is CTGLAGEEQYF. The CDR3 coding sequence is TGCACGGGACTAGCGGGAGAGGAGCAGTACTTC.

This clone was observed a handful of times. The chain is built from TRBV4-1 and TRBJ1-5; maybe TRBD1 (6 bases). CDR1 is MGHRA and CDR2 is YSYEKL in the germline V gene. This CDR3 is 18 amino acids long. With 0 bases removed from V and 4 bases from J, the gap between germline ends came to 19 bases. The CDR3 protein is CASSQDGGQLAPNQPQHF. The DNA of the CDR3 is TGCGCCAGCAGCCAAGATGGGGGACAACTCGCCCCAAATCAGCCCCAGCATTTT.

This chain links TRBV5-4 with TRBJ2-3; 9 nucleotides match TRBD2. Per germline, CDR1 SGHNT and CDR2 YYREEE (reference sequence). V was pared by 6 bases and J by 3 bases, with 11 bases of the junction left unmatched. This CDR3 region has 16 residues. CDR3 coding DNA: TGTGCCAGCAACCCGGGTGGGCTAGCGGGGACAGATACGCAGTATTTT. Its protein is CASNPGGLAGTDTQYF.

V gene TRBV5-6 combines with J gene TRBJ2-3; the match to TRBD1 covers 7 bases. V trimming: 6 bases; J trimming: 1 base; junction bases outside the gene matches: 11. Germline assignment: CDR1 SGHDT and CDR2 YYEEEE. This CDR3 has 16 residues. CDR3 sequence: CASTPIGQERTDTQYF. CDR3 sequence (DNA): TGTGCCAGCACCCCAATCGGACAGGAGCGCACAGATACGCAGTATTTT.

The genes are TRBV5-1 and TRBJ2-1; 14 bases are shared with TRBD2. Trimming took 0 bases from V and 8 from J; bases not matched to a gene: 4. Germline V gene lookup returns CDR1 SGHRS and CDR2 YFSETQ. The CDR3 spans 16 residues. CDR3 amino acids: CASSLVGLAGAHEQFF. The CDR3 nucleotides read TGCGCCAGCAGCTTGGTGGGACTAGCGGGAGCCCATGAGCAGTTCTTC.

This clone was observed at least ten times. Other DNA sequences of this sample code for an identical CDR3. This sequence joins TRBV28 and TRBJ2-2; TRBD2 might be the D (6 bases). Trimming pared 3 bases from V and 1 base from J, leaving 6 bases between. Germline V CDR1 and CDR2: MDHEN, SYDVKM. This CDR3 contains 14 residues. The CDR3, as DNA: TGTGCCAGCAGTTTGGGAGGGAACACCGGGGAGCTGTTTTTT. Amino acids: CASSLGGNTGELFF.

The chain has TRBV5-6 and TRBJ2-7; perhaps TRBD2 as D (6 bases). Germline V gene sequence: CDR1 SGHDT, CDR2 YYEEEE. This CDR3 contains 16 residues. Trimming took off 0 bases at V and 0 bases at J, with 13 bases between the two ends. The CDR3 nucleotides read TGTGCCAGCAGCTTGGAGCTAGCGTTAAGCTCCTACGAGCAGTACTTC. Translation: CASSLELALSSYEQYF.

This chain links TRBV28 with TRBJ2-6; 9 positions match TRBD1. This CDR3 is 17 amino acids long. Germline CDR1 reads MDHEN; CDR2 reads SYDVKM. The trim removed 6 bases at V and 0 bases at J, leaving 6 bases unmatched. The CDR3 nucleotides read TGTGCCAGCAGATCCGGGACAGGGCTCTCTGGGGCCAACGTCCTGACTTTC. Translated, it gives CASRSGTGLSGANVLTF.

V gene TRBV2 combines with J gene TRBJ2-3; 8 bases map to TRBD2. Germline CDR1 SNHLY, CDR2 FYNNEI. This CDR3 spans 16 amino acids. Trimming cost V 4 bases and J 2 bases; bases outside gene matches: 8. Here the CDR3 reads CASSGVSGAATDTQYF. The CDR3 DNA sequence: TGTGCCAGCAGTGGAGTTAGCGGGGCCGCCACAGATACGCAGTATTTT.

The V gene is TRBV13, the J gene TRBJ2-6; weak D call: TRBD1 (6 bases). The CDR3 covers 17 residues. Germline values: CDR1 PRHDT, CDR2 FYEKMQ (reference sequence). V lost 2 bases to trimming and J lost 4 bases, with 15 bases between them. CDR3 loop: CASSLSGGARGANVLTF. CDR3 DNA sequence: TGTGCCAGCAGCTTATCTGGGGGCGCACGGGGGGCCAACGTCCTGACTTTC.

The chain has TRBV6-5 and TRBJ2-1, with TRBD2 matching over 8 bases. Germline-derived CDR1 and CDR2 are MNHEY and SVGAGI. Trimming took 0 bases from V and 9 from J; bases not matched to a gene: 7. This CDR3 is 15 amino acids long. The CDR3 sequence: CASSYSGSGKVEQFF. DNA for the CDR3: TGTGCCAGCAGTTACTCGGGTAGCGGGAAGGTTGAGCAGTTCTTC.

The V and J genes are TRBV6-1 and TRBJ2-7; 11 bases are shared with TRBD2. Unmatched junction bases numbered 5, after V lost 7 bases and J lost 3 bases. CDR1 and CDR2 from the germline V gene are MNHNS and SASEGT. The CDR3 covers 14 residues. The CDR3 here is CASNPLAGGYEQYF. The DNA for the CDR3 is TGTGCCAGCAATCCCCTAGCGGGAGGCTACGAGCAGTACTTC.

V gene TRBV7-9 combines with J gene TRBJ2-7; 7 bases match TRBD2. Germline lookup yields CDR1 SEHNR and CDR2 FQNEAQ (reference sequence). J was trimmed by 7 bases and V by 1 base; bases with no gene match: 4. This CDR3 comprises 13 residues. The CDR3 sequence is CASSLGGGREQYF. The CDR3 DNA sequence: TGTGCCAGCAGCTTAGGGGGGGGACGGGAGCAGTACTTC.

This clone was counted once. The chain combines TRBV7-9 with TRBJ2-1; D might be TRBD1 (6 bases). This CDR3 region has 15 residues. CDR1 is SEHNR, CDR2 FQNEAQ, per germline (reference sequence). Trimming took off 1 base at V and 5 bases at J, with 12 bases between the two ends. The CDR3 region is CASSLGQGSDNEQFF. For the CDR3, the DNA is TGTGCCAGCAGCTTAGGGCAGGGGAGTGACAATGAGCAGTTCTTC.

This clone was found a few times. The chain has TRBV2 and TRBJ2-3; D call uncertain. V lost 2 bases and J lost 2, with 11 bases in between. This CDR3 is 15 amino acids long. In germline, CDR1 is SNHLY, CDR2 FYNNEI. Written as DNA, the CDR3 is TGTGCCAGCAGTGAATTTTTGGCCAACACAGATACGCAGTATTTT. Amino acid sequence: CASSEFLANTDTQYF. Filled out from reference TRBV2 and TRBJ2-3, the complete variable domain reads EPEVTQTPSHQVTQMGQEVILRCVPISNHLYFYWYRQILGQKVEFLVSFYNNEISEKSEIFDDQFSVERPDGSNFTLKIRSTKLEDSAMYFCASSEFLANTDTQYFGPGTRLTVL.

With respect to this clone: The junction differs from germline at one of its ends, possibly a read error. The chain uses TRBV7-9 and TRBJ2-7; perhaps TRBD2 as D (7 bases). The CDR3 has 13 residues. In germline, CDR1 is SEHNR, CDR2 FQNEAQ (reference sequence). The CDR3 coding sequence is TGTTCCAGCGGGCGAGGGGGGGCTAAAGAGCAGTACTTC. Translating gives CSSGRGGAKEQYF.

The V gene is TRBV5-1, the J gene TRBJ2-7; D remains unclear. V dropped 3 bases and J dropped 5 bases, with 9 bases sitting between them. The CDR3 length is 12 residues. Germline CDR1 and CDR2: SGHRS and YFSETQ. This CDR3 is CASSYGFDEQYF. CDR3 bases: TGCGCCAGCAGCTACGGGTTCGACGAGCAGTACTTC.